This TCR beta chain was obtained from a study of regulatory T cells in long-lasting Graves disease. On this clonotype: What it binds is unknown.

The length of the CDR3 is 16 residues. The germline gives CDR1 SGHTA, CDR2 FQGNSA. Between the trimmed V and J ends, which lost 5 bases and 0 bases, there was a span of 16 bases. General study points: Favored usage of TRBV28, TRBJ1-2 and TRBJ2-5 was recorded in persistent disease.

Time point in this sample: newly diagnosed GD, antithyroid drugs for less than 3 months. Generation of the TCR library employed RNA extracted from PBMCs. Both iRepertoire HTBI primers and Arm-PCR of CDR3 regions were used to build the TCR beta libraries. TCRdb used MiXCR to reprocess the multiplex PCR reads, holding one entry per CDR3 protein. The repertoire consists of some 500,000 distinct CDR3 sequences, with about 15% occurring once and the leading ten covering around 25%. This same sample was also taken into another study, of T cells in Graves' hyperthyroidism and ophthalmopathy. In that study: Lactation, pregnancy, other autoimmune disease or uncontrolled infection excluded patients. From stable hyperthyroidism, ophthalmopathy was separated by a 13 V-J model. Progression to ophthalmopathy was predicted a median of about six months early.

This clonotype originated in a woman aged 40-60 years with Graves disease. The rearrangement uses TRBV7-2 and TRBJ1-1; weak D call: TRBD1 (5 bases). Sequences were derived from peripheral blood mononuclear cells (PBMCs), sampled at new diagnosis, from a patient treated with antithyroid drugs. In DNA, the CDR3 is TGTGCCAGCAGCCTCGCTGTGGGGGAGGTGAACACTGAAGCTTTCTTT. Translating it yields CASSLAVGEVNTEAFF.